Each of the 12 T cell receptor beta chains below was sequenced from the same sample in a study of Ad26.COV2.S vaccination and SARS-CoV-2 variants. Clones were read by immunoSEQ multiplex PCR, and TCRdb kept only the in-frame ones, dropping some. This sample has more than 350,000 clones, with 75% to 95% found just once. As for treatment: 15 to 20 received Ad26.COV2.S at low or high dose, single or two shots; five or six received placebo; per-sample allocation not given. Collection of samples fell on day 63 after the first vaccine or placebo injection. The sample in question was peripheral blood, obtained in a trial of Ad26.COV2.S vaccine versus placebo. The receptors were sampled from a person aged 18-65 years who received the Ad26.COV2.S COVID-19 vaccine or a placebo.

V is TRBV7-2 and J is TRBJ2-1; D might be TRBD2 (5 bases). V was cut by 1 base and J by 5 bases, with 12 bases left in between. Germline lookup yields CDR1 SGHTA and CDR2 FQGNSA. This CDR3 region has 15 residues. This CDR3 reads CASSLVLASNNEQFF. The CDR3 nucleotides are TGTGCCAGCAGCTTAGTCCTAGCTAGCAACAATGAGCAGTTCTTC.

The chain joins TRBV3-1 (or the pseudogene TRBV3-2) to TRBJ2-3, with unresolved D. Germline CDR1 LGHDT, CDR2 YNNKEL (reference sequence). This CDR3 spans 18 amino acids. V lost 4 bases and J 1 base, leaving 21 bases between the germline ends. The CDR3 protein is CASSPIVCGPAGTDTQYF. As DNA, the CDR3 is TGTGCCAGCAGCCCTATAGTGTGCGGACCAGCCGGCACAGATACGCAGTATTTT.

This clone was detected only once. This chain's CDR3 is CASSPLRRQKNTEAFF. The DNA for the CDR3 is TGCGCCAGCAGCCCCCTCCGCCGGCAGAAAAACACTGAAGCTTTCTTT. The genes are TRBV4-1 and TRBJ1-1; D is undetermined. V lost 4 bases and J lost 2, with 17 bases in between. This CDR3 has 16 amino acids. CDR1 and CDR2 from the germline V gene are MGHRA and YSYEKL.

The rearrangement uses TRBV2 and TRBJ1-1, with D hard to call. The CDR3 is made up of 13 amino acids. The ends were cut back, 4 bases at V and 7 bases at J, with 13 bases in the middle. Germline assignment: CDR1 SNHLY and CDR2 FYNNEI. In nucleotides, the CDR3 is TGTGCCAGCAGTGGTTATGAGGTTGGTGAAGCTTTCTTT. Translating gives CASSGYEVGEAFF.

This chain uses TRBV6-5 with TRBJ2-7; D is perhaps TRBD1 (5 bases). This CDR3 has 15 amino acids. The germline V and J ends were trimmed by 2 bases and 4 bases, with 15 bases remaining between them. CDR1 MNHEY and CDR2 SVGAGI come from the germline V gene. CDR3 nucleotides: TGTGCCAGCAGTTACGGTGGGCCCTGGACATACGAGCAGTACTTC. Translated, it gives CASSYGGPWTYEQYF.

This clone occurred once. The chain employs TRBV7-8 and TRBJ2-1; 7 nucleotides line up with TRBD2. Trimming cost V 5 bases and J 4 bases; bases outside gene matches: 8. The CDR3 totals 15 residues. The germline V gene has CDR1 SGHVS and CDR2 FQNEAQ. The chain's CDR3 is CASSAVLAVYNEQFF. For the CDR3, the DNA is TGTGCCAGCAGCGCGGTCCTAGCGGTTTACAATGAGCAGTTCTTC.

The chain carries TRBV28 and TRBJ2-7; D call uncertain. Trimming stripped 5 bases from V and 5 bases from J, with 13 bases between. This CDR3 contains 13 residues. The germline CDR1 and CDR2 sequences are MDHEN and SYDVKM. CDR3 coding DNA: TGTGCCAGCAGTCCCCTGAATTCCCACGAGCAGTACTTC. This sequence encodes CASSPLNSHEQYF.

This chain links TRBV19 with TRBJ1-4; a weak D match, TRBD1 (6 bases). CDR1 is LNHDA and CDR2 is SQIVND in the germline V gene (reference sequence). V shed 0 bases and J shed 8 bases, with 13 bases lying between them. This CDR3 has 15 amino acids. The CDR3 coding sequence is TGTGCCAGTAGTATAGATAGGGGGAGTGGCGAAAAACTGTTTTTT. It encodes CASSIDRGSGEKLFF.

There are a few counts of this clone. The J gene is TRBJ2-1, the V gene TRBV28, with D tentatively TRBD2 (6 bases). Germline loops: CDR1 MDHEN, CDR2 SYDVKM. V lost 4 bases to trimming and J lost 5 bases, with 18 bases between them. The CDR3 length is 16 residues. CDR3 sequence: CASSSPAYGRHNEQFF. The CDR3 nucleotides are TGTGCCAGCAGTTCTCCCGCTTATGGGAGGCACAATGAGCAGTTCTTC.

The CDR3 reads CASSPGHLSYEQYF. As DNA, the CDR3 is TGTGCCAGCAGCCCTGGACACCTCTCCTACGAGCAGTACTTC. This rearrangement joins TRBV14 to TRBJ2-7, with D tentatively TRBD1 (5 bases). Deletions cut 4 bases from V and 0 bases from J, with 10 bases between. The CDR3 consists of 14 residues. Germline V gene data show CDR1 as SGHDN and CDR2 as FVKESK.

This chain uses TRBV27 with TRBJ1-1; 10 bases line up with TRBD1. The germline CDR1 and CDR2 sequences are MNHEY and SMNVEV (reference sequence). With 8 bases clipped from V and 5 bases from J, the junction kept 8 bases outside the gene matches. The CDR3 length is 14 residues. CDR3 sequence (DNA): TGTGCCAGCGCGAGACAGGGGGCGGAAACTGAAGCTTTCTTT. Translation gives CASARQGAETEAFF.

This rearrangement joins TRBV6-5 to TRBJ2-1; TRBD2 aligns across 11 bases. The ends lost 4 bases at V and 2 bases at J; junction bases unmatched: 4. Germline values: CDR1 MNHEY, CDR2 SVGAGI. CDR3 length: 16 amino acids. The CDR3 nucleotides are TGTGCCAGCAGTTTCCCGACTAGCGGGACCTACAATGAGCAGTTCTTC. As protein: CASSFPTSGTYNEQFF.